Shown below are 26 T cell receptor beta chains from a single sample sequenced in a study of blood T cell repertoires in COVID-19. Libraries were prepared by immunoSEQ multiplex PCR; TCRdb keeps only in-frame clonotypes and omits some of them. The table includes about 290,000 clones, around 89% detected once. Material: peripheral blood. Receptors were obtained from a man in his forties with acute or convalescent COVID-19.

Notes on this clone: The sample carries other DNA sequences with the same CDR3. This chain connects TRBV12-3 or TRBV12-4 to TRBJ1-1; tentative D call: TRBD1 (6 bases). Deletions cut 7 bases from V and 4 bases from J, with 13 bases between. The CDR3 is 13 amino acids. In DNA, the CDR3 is TGTGCCAGCACCCTGCGAGGGGGCACTGAAGCTTTCTTT. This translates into CASTLRGGTEAFF.

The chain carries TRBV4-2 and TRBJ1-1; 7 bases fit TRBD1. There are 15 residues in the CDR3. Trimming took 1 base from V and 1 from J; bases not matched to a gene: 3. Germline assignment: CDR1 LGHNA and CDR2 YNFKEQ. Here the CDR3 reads CASSQGQGSNTEAFF. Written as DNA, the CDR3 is TGTGCCAGCAGCCAAGGACAGGGTTCGAACACTGAAGCTTTCTTT.

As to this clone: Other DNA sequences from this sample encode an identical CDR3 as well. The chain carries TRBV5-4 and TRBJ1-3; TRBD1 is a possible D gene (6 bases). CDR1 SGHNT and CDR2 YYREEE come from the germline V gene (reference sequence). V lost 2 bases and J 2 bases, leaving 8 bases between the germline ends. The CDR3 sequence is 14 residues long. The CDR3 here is CASSLPGAGNTIYF. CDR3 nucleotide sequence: TGTGCCAGCAGCTTACCAGGGGCTGGAAACACCATATATTTT.

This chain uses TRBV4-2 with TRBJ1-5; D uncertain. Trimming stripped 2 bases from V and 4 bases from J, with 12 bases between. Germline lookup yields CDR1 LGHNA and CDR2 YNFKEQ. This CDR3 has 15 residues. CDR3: CASSQRTGGNQPQHF. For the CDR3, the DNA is TGTGCCAGCAGCCAACGTACCGGAGGGAATCAGCCCCAGCATTTT.

Here the CDR3 DNA reads TGTGCTAGTGGTTTTGGCCCCTACGAGCAGTACTTC. Protein: CASGFGPYEQYF. The chain uses TRBV12-5 and TRBJ2-7; D call uncertain. Trimming cost V 3 bases and J 2 bases, with 5 bases left between them. Germline CDR1 reads LGHNT; CDR2 reads FRNRAP. The CDR3 extends over 12 amino acids.

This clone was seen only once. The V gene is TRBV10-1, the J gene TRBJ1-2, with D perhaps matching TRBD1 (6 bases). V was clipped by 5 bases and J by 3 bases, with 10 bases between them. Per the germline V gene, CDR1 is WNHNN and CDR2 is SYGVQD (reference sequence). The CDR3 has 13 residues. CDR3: CASSQGPDYGYTF. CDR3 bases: TGCGCCAGCAGTCAGGGGCCAGACTATGGCTACACCTTC.

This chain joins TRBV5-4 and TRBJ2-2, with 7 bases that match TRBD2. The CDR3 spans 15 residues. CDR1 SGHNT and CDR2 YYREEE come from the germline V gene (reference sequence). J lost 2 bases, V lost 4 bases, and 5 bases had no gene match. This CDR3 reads CASSGGDVNTGELFF. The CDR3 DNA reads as TGTGCCAGCAGCGGGGGGGACGTCAACACCGGGGAGCTGTTTTTT.

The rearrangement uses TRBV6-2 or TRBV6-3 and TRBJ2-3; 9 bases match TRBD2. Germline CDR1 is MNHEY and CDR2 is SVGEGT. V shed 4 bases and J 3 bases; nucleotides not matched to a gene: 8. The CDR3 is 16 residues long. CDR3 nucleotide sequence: TGTGCCAGCAGTTTTAGGGGGAGCGGGGGGACAGATACGCAGTATTTT. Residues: CASSFRGSGGTDTQYF.

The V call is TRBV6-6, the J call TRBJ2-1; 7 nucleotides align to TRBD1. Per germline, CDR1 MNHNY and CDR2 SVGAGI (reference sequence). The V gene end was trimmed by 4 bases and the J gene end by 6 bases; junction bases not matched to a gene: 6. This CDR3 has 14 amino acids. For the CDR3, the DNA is TGTGCCAGCAGTTTCGGGACAGTGGGCAATGAGCAGTTCTTC. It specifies CASSFGTVGNEQFF.

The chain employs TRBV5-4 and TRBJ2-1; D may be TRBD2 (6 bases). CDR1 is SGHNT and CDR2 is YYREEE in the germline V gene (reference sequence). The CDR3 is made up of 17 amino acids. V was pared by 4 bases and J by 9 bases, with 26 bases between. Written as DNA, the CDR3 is TGTGCCAGCAGCCCCCCGTCGGTGGGACTTGCGTTCAGTGAGCAGTTCTTC. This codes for CASSPPSVGLAFSEQFF.

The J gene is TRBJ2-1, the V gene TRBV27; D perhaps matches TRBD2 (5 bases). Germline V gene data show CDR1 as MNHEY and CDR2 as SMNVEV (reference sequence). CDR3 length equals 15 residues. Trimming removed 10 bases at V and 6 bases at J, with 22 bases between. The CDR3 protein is CATSTIWGVGNEQFF. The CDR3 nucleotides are TGTGCCACCTCGACTATCTGGGGAGTAGGCAATGAGCAGTTCTTC.

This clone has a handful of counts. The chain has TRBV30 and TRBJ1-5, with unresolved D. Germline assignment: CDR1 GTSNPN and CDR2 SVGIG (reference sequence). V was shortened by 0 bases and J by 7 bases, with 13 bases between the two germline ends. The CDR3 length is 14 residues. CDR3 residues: CAWSVSGGMQPQHF. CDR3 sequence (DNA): TGTGCCTGGAGTGTGTCAGGAGGGATGCAGCCCCAGCATTTT.

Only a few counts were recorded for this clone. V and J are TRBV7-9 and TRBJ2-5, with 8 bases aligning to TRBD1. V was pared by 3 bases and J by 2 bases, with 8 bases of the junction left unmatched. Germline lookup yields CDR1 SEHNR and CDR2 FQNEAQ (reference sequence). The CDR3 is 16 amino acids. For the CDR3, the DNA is TGTGCCAGCAGCTTGGGGACAGGAAACACTCAAGAGACCCAGTACTTC. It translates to CASSLGTGNTQETQYF.

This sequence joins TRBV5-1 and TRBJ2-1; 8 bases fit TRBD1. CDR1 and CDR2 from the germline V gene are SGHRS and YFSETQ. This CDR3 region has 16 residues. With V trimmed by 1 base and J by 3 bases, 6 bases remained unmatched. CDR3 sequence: CASSLSGGSSYNEQFF. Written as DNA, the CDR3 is TGCGCCAGCAGCTTGTCAGGGGGCTCCAGCTACAATGAGCAGTTCTTC.

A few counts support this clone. CDR3 bases: TGTGCCAGCAGTTACGACATCCTGGCCACTGAAGCTTTCTTT. Residues: CASSYDILATEAFF. The chain uses TRBV7-2 and TRBJ1-1; D remains unclear. The germline V gene encodes CDR1 SGHTA and CDR2 FQGNSA. Trimming left V 6 bases short and J 4 bases short, with 15 bases between. CDR3 length: 14 residues.

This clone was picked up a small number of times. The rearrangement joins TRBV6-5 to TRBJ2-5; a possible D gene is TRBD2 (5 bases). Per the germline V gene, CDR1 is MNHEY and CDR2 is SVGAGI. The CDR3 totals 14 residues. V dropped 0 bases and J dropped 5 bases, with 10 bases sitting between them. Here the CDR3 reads CASSYSRVSETQYF. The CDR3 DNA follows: TGTGCCAGCAGTTACTCGAGGGTGAGCGAGACCCAGTACTTC.

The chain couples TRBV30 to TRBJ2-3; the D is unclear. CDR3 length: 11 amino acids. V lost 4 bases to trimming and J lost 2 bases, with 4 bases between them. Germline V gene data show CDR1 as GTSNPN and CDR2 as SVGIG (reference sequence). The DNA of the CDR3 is TGTGCCTGGACTTTCACAGATACGCAGTATTTT. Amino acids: CAWTFTDTQYF.

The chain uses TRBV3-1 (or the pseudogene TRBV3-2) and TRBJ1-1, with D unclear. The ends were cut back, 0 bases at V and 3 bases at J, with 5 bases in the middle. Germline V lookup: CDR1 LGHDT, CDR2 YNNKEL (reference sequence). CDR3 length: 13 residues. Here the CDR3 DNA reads TGTGCCAGCAGCCAAGAGGGAGACACTGAAGCTTTCTTT. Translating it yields CASSQEGDTEAFF.

As DNA, the CDR3 is TGTGCCAGCACTCCAGGGTTAACTAATGAAAAACTGTTTTTT. It is translated as CASTPGLTNEKLFF. V gene TRBV9 combines with J gene TRBJ1-4, with a tentative D call TRBD1 (5 bases). V was trimmed by 6 bases and J by 1 base, leaving 10 bases between them. This CDR3 comprises 14 residues. Looked up from germline, CDR1 is SGDLS and CDR2 is YYNGEE.

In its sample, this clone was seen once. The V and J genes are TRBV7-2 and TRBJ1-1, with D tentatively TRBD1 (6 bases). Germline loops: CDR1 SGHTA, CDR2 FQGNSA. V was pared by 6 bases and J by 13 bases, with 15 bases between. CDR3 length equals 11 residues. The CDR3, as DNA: TGTGCCAGCAGTCCCGGGAGGGGGAATTTCTTT. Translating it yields CASSPGRGNFF.

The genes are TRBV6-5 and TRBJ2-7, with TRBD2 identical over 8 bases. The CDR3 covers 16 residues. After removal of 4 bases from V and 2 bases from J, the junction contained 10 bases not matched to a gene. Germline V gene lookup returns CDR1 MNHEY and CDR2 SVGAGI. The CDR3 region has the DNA TGTGCCAGCAGTTCCCTCATTAGCGGGGAAACCTACGAGCAGTACTTC. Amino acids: CASSSLISGETYEQYF.

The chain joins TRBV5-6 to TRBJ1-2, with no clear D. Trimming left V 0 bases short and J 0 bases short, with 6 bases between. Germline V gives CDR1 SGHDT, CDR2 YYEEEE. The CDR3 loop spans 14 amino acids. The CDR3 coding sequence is TGTGCCAGCAGCTTGGCCGGGGCTAACTATGGCTACACCTTC. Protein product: CASSLAGANYGYTF.

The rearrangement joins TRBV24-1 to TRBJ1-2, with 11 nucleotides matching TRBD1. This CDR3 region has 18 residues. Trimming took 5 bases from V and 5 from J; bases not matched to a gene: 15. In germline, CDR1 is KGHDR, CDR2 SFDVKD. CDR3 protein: CATSATPGQGDSGYGYTF. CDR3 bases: TGTGCCACCAGTGCGACTCCGGGACAGGGGGACTCTGGGTATGGCTACACCTTC.

CDR3 sequence: CASSDPRQGDTGELFF. CDR3 in DNA: TGCGCCAGCAGCGACCCGAGACAGGGAGACACCGGGGAGCTGTTTTTT. This chain joins TRBV5-1 and TRBJ2-2; TRBD1 aligns across 7 bases. With 4 bases clipped from V and 3 bases from J, the junction kept 9 bases outside the gene matches. The CDR3 length is 16 residues. Germline CDR1 and CDR2: SGHRS and YFSETQ.

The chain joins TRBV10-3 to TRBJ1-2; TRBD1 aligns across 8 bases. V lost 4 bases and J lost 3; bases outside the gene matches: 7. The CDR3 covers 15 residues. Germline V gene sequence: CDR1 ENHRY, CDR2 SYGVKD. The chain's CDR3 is CAISGENRGDYGYTF. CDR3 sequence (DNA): TGTGCCATCAGTGGAGAAAACAGGGGGGACTATGGCTACACCTTC.

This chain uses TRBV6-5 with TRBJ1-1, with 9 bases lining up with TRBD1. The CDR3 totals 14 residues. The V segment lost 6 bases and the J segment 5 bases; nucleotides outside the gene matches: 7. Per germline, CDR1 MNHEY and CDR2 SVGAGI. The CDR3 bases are TGTGCCAGCAGCAGCGGACAGGGGCGAACTGAAGCTTTCTTT. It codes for CASSSGQGRTEAFF.